These T cell receptor beta chains were read from a single sample in a study of shared clonotypes between healthy human individuals. Assay: immunoSEQ multiplex PCR; the TCRdb copy retains only in-frame clones and omits some. This table has millions of clones, over 85% appearing once. The sequencing sample was made of naive CD4+ T cells sorted from blood. These receptors all stem from a man between 18 and 29 years old in good health. CDR3s include the opening cysteine and the closing phenylalanine or tryptophan. The D gene is left open where the match is weak. The listing skips clone size in some rows; elsewhere it reads once, few, many or a size class.

d_gene,abundance,v_gene,j_gene,CDR3aa,CDR3nt
TRBD1,.,TRBV7-2,TRBJ2-7,CASSLRSGQGSYEQYF,TGTGCCAGCAGCTTAAGGTCTGGACAGGGTAGCTACGAGCAGTACTTC
TRBD2,.,TRBV9,TRBJ2-5,CASSLGLAGETQYF,TGTGCCAGCAGCTTGGGACTAGCGGGAGAGACCCAGTACTTC
.,many,TRBV10-3,TRBJ2-7,CASRFGTEAAYEQYF,TGTGCCTCCCGGTTCGGGACGGAGGCGGCGTACGAGCAGTACTTC
TRBD2,.,TRBV4-2,TRBJ2-7,CASSPYGAGGTYEQYF,TGTGCCAGCAGCCCATACGGGGCGGGGGGAACCTACGAGCAGTACTTC
TRBD2,once,TRBV4-1,TRBJ2-6,CASSQVAGAGANVLTF,TGCGCCAGCAGCCAAGTTGCGGGGGCTGGGGCCAACGTCCTGACTTTC
TRBD2,.,TRBV7-9,TRBJ2-5,CASSLTSGGSQETQYF,TGTGCCAGCAGCTTAACTAGCGGGGGGTCCCAAGAGACCCAGTACTTC
.,.,TRBV7-3,TRBJ2-7,CASSLNSGYEQYF,TGTGCCAGCAGCTTAAATTCTGGATACGAGCAGTACTTC
TRBD2,.,TRBV7-9,TRBJ2-5,CASSFGTSGQETQYF,TGTGCCAGCAGCTTCGGGACTAGCGGCCAAGAGACCCAGTACTTC
TRBD2,.,TRBV7-2,TRBJ2-7,CASSFWTAGAYEQYF,TGTGCCAGCAGCTTTTGGACGGCGGGAGCCTACGAGCAGTACTTC
.,.,TRBV2,TRBJ2-3,CATDLPNTQYF,TGTGCCACCGATCTCCCGAATACGCAGTATTTT
.,.,TRBV15,TRBJ1-3,CATSRDLRGTGNTIYF,TGTGCCACCAGCAGAGATTTGAGGGGCACTGGAAACACCATATATTTT
.,.,TRBV11-2,TRBJ2-2,CASPLGRSNTGELFF,TGTGCCAGCCCCTTGGGGCGGTCGAACACCGGGGAGCTGTTTTTT
.,.,TRBV7-9,TRBJ2-7,CASSPVAGMQYF,TGTGCCAGCAGCCCCGTCGCTGGCATGCAGTACTTC
TRBD1,.,TRBV5-4,TRBJ1-6,CASSITGVPIYNSPLHF,TGTGCCAGCAGCATAACAGGGGTTCCTATTTATAATTCACCCCTCCACTTT
TRBD1,.,TRBV7-9,TRBJ2-5,CASSTTGGGGETQYF,TGTGCCAGCAGCACGACAGGGGGAGGGGGAGAGACCCAGTACTTC
.,.,TRBV18,TRBJ1-5,CASSPGLGGNQPQHF,TGTGCCAGCTCACCGGGCCTAGGGGGCAATCAGCCCCAGCATTTT
.,.,TRBV14,TRBJ2-5,CASSRSYQETQYF,TGTGCCAGCAGCCGCTCGTACCAAGAGACCCAGTACTTC
TRBD1,.,TRBV6-5,TRBJ1-2,CASTPRDRPTYGYTF,TGTGCCAGCACTCCCCGGGACAGGCCGACCTATGGCTACACCTTC
TRBD1,.,TRBV29-1,TRBJ2-5,CSVNRGFGKETQYF,TGCAGCGTTAACAGGGGTTTTGGAAAAGAGACCCAGTACTTC
.,once,TRBV7-6,TRBJ1-5,CASSLHISFGGNQPQHF,TGTGCCAGCAGCTTACACATCAGCTTTGGAGGCAATCAGCCCCAGCATTTT
TRBD1,.,TRBV7-9,TRBJ2-5,CASSWDRLKETQYF,TGTGCCAGCAGCTGGGACAGGTTGAAAGAGACCCAGTACTTC
TRBD2,.,TRBV25-1,TRBJ2-3,CASSEWEGRTDTQYF,TGTGCCAGCAGTGAATGGGAGGGGCGGACAGATACGCAGTATTTT
TRBD2,once,TRBV9,TRBJ2-7,CASSRMPSGGLNHYEQYF,TGTGCCAGCAGCCGAATGCCTAGCGGGGGGCTAAATCATTACGAGCAGTACTTC
.,.,TRBV6-1,TRBJ1-4,CASRLRATNEKLFF,TGTGCCAGCAGGCTCAGGGCGACTAATGAAAAACTGTTTTTT
.,.,TRBV10-2,TRBJ2-7,CASSESEWSSVSYEQYF,TGCGCCAGCAGTGAGTCTGAGTGGTCTAGCGTCTCCTACGAGCAGTACTTC
TRBD1,.,TRBV19,TRBJ1-1,CASSIAQGARYTEAFF,TGTGCCAGTAGTATAGCCCAGGGGGCGAGGTACACTGAAGCTTTCTTT
.,once,TRBV7-9,TRBJ2-4,CASSGTLAKNIQYF,TGTGCCAGCAGCGGAACATTAGCCAAAAACATTCAGTACTTC
.,.,TRBV5-8,TRBJ1-1,CASSLYGGQVNTEAFF,TGTGCCAGCAGCTTGTATGGGGGACAAGTGAACACTGAAGCTTTCTTT
.,.,TRBV6-5,TRBJ2-1,CASSYGGTDNEQFF,TGTGCCAGCAGTTACGGGGGGACAGACAATGAGCAGTTCTTC